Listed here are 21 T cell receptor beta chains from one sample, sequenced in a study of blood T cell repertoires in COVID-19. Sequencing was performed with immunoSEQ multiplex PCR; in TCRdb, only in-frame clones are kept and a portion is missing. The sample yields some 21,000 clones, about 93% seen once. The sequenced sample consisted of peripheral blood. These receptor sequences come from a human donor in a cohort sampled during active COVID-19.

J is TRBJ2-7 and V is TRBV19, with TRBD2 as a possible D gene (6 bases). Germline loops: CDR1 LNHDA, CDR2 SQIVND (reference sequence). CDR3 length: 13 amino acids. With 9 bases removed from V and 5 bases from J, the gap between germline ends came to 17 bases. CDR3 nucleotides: TGTGCCAGCTGGGGTGGAGGGATCCACGAGCAGTACTTC. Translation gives CASWGGGIHEQYF.

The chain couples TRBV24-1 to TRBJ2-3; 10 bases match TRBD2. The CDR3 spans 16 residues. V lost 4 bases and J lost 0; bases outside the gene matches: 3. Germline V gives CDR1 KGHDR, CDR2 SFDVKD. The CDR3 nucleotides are TGTGCCACCAGTGACCGGACTAGCGGTAGCACAGATACGCAGTATTTT. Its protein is CATSDRTSGSTDTQYF.

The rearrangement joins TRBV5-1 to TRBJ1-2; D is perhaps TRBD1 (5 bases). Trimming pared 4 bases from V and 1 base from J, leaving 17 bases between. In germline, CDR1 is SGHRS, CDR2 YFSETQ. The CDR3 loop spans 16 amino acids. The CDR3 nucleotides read TGCGCCAGCAGCGGAACCTCAGGGCTTGGTAACTATGGCTACACCTTC. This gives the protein CASSGTSGLGNYGYTF.

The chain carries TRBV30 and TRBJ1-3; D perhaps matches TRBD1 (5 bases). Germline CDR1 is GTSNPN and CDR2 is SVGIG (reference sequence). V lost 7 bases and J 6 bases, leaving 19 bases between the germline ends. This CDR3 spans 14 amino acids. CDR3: CASSPGDLVNTIYF. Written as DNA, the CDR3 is TGTGCCTCCTCGCCGGGGGATTTAGTAAACACCATATATTTT. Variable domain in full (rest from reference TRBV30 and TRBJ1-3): SQTIHQWPATLVQPVGSPLSLECTVEGTSNPNLYWYRQAAGRGLQLLFYSVGIGQISSEVPQNLSASRPQDRQFILSSKKLLLSDSGFYLCASSPGDLVNTIYFGEGSWLTVV.

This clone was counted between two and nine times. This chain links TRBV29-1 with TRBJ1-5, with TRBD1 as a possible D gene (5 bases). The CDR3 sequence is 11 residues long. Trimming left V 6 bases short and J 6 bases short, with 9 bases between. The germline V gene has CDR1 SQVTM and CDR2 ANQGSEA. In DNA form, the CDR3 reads TGCAGCGTAGGCGGGACTCAGCCCCAGCATTTT. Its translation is CSVGGTQPQHF. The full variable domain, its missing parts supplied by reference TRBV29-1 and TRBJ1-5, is SAVISQKPSRDICQRGTSLTIQCQVDSQVTMMFWYRQQPGQSLTLIATANQGSEATYESGFVIDKFPISRPNLTFSTLTVSNMSPEDSSIYLCSVGGTQPQHFGDGTRLSIL.

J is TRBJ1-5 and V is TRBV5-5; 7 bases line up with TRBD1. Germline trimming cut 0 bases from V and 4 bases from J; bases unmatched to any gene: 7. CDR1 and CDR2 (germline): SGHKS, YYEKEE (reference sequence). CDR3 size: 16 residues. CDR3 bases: TGTGCCAGCAGCTTGGAAGGGGGCGTAAGGAATCAGCCCCAGCATTTT. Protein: CASSLEGGVRNQPQHF. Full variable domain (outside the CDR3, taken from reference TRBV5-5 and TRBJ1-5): DAGVTQSPTHLIKTRGQQVTLRCSPISGHKSVSWYQQVLGQGPQFIFQYYEKEERGRGNFPDRFSARQFPNYSSELNVNALLLGDSALYLCASSLEGGVRNQPQHFGDGTRLSIL.

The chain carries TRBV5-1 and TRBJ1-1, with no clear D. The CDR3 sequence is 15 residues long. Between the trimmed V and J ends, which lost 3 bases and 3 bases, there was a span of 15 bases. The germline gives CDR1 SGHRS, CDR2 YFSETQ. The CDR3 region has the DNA TGCGCCAGCAGCTGGACTCCGGACGGTTACACTGAAGCTTTCTTT. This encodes CASSWTPDGYTEAFF.

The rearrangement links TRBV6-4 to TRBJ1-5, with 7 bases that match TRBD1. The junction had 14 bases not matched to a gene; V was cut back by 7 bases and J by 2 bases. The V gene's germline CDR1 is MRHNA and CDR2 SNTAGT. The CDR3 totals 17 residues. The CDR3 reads CASITNRGRGGNQPQHF. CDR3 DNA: TGTGCCAGCATAACTAATAGGGGGCGCGGAGGCAATCAGCCCCAGCATTTT.

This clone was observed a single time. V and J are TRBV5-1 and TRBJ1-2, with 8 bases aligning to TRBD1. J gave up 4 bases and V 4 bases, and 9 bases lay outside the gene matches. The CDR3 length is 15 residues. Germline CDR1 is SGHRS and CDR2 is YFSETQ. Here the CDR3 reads CASSRGQGTSYGYTF. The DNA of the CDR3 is TGCGCCAGCAGCCGAGGACAGGGCACAAGCTATGGCTACACCTTC.

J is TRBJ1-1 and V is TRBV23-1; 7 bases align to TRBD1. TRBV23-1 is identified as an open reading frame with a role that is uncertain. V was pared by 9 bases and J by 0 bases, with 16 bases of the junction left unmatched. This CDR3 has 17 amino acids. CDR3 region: CARSTTGAAMMNTEAFF. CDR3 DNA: TGCGCCAGGTCGACCACAGGGGCTGCCATGATGAACACTGAAGCTTTCTTT.

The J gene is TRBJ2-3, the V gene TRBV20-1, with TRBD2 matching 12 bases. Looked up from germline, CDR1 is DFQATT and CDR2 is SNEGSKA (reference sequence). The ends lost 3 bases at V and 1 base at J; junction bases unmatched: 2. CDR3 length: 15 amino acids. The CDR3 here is CSASRLAGGTDTQYF. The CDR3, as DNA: TGCAGTGCTAGTAGACTAGCGGGGGGCACAGATACGCAGTATTTT.

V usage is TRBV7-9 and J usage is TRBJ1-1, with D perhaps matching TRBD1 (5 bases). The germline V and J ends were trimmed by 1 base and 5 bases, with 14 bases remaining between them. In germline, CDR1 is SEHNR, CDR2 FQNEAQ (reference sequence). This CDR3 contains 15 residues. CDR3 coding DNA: TGTGCCAGCAGCTTAGGCCCAGGGCGGAGTACTGAAGCTTTCTTT. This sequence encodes CASSLGPGRSTEAFF.

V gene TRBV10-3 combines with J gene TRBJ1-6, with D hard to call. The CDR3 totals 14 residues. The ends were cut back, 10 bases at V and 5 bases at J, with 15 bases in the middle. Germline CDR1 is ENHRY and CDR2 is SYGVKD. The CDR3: CASRGGVNNSPLHF. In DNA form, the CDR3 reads TGTGCCAGCCGGGGAGGTGTAAATAATTCACCCCTCCACTTT.

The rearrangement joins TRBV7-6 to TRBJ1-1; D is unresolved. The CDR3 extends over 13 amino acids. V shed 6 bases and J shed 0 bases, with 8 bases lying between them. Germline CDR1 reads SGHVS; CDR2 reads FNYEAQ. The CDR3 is CASSPTVNTEAFF. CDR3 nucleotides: TGTGCCAGCAGTCCGACTGTGAACACTGAAGCTTTCTTT. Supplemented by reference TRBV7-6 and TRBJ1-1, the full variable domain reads GAGVSQSPRYKVTKRGQDVALRCDPISGHVSLYWYRQALGQGPEFLTYFNYEAQQDKSGLPNDRFSAERPEGSISTLTIQRTEQRDSAMYRCASSPTVNTEAFFGQGTRLTVV.

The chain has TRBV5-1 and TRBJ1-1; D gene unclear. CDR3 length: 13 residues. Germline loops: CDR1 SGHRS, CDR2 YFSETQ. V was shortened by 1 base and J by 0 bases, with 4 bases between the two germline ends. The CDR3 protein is CASSLTVNTEAFF. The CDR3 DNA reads TGCGCCAGCAGCTTGACAGTGAACACTGAAGCTTTCTTT.

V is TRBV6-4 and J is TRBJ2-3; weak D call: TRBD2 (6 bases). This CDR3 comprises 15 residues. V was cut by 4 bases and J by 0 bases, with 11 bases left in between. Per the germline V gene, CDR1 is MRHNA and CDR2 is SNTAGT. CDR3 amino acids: CASSVTGTSTDTQYF. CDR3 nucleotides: TGTGCCAGCAGTGTAACCGGGACTAGCACAGATACGCAGTATTTT.

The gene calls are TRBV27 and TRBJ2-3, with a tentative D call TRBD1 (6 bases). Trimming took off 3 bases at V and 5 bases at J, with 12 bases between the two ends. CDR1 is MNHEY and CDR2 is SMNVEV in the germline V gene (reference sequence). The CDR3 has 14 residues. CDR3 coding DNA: TGTGCCAGCAGTTTGATGGGGGCGAAAGATACGCAGTATTTT. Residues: CASSLMGAKDTQYF.

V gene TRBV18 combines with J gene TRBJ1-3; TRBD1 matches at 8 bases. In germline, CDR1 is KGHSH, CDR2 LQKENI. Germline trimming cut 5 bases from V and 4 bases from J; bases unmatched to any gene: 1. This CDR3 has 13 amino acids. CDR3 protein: CASSGTGGNTIYF. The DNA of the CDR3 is TGTGCCAGCTCAGGGACAGGAGGAAACACCATATATTTT. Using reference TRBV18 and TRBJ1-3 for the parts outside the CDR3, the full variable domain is NAGVMQNPRHLVRRRGQEARLRCSPMKGHSHVYWYRQLPEEGLKFMVYLQKENIIDESGMPKERFSAEFPKEGPSILRIQQVVRGDSAAYFCASSGTGGNTIYFGEGSWLTVV.

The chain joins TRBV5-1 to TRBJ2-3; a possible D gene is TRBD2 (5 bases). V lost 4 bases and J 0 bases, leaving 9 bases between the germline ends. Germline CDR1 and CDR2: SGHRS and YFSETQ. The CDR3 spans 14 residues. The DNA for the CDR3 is TGCGCCAGCAGCGTCACTAGGAGCACAGATACGCAGTATTTT. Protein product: CASSVTRSTDTQYF. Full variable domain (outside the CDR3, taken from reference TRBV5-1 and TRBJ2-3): KAGVTQTPRYLIKTRGQQVTLSCSPISGHRSVSWYQQTPGQGLQFLFEYFSETQRNKGNFPGRFSGRQFSNSRSEMNVSTLELGDSALYLCASSVTRSTDTQYFGPGTRLTVL.

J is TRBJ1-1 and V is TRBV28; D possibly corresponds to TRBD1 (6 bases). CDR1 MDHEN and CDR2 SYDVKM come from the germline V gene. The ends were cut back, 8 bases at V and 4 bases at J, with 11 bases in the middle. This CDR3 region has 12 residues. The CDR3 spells CASQQGFTEAFF. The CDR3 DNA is TGTGCCAGCCAACAGGGCTTCACTGAAGCTTTCTTT.

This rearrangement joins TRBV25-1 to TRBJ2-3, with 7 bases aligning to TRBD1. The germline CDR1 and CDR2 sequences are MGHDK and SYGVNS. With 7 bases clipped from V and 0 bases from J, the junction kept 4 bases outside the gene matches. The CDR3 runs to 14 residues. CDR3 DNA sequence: TGTGCCAGCACCTCACAGGGGAGCACAGATACGCAGTATTTT. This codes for CASTSQGSTDTQYF.